This T cell receptor beta chain was observed in a study of PD-L1 blockade in urothelial cancer. Turning to the study itself: Enrolled patients had been treated previously with 0 to 3 chemotherapy regimens. Study results and limitations: When measured at 3 weeks, tumor-associated blood clones expanded more in durable-benefit patients. Pretreatment TCR clonality in blood, when below the median, was predictive of better survival.

Regarding time point: peripheral blood 6 weeks after treatment start. Trimming cost V 0 bases and J 10 bases, with 13 bases left between them. Germline loops: CDR1 LNHNV, CDR2 YYDKDF (reference sequence). The CDR3 is 15 amino acids. Each PCR reaction had synthetic TCR analog templates spiked into it. Profiling relied on immunoSEQ multiplex PCR, and the TCRdb table lists in-frame clones only, not all of them. The sample holds about 45,000 clones; about four fifths are singletons and the top ten take approximately 16%. Notes on this clone: Its antigen is unknown.

The receptor was derived from a man in his 60s with urothelial cancer. This sample comprised PBMCs, obtained around atezolizumab (anti-PD-L1) treatment. The chain uses TRBV15 and TRBJ1-6; D is perhaps TRBD1 (5 bases). As DNA, the CDR3 is TGTGCCACCAGCAGAGAAGTCGGCGGGGGATCACCCCTCCACTTT. It encodes CATSREVGGGSPLHF.